Described below is a single T cell receptor (beta chain) sequence and its context. The same CDR3 can be traced to other DNA sequences in this sample. Original data processing: Reference gene primer amplification gave estimated nucleated cell counts. The method was immunoSEQ multiplex PCR; TCRdb's version includes in-frame clones alone and lacks a portion of them. The V and J calls and clone size were taken over from that table, and D and trimming were inferred from the DNA. There are fewer than 350,000 clones in the sample; around nine tenths occur only once, and over 0.9% lies in the top ten. This sample was taken from a study of blood T cell repertoires in COVID-19. Allocation to cohorts depended on clinical history reported by the participants. Trimming removed 1 base from V and 1 base from J, with 11 bases in between. The CDR3 runs to 15 residues. Germline values: CDR1 LGHDT, CDR2 YNNKEL (reference sequence).

V gene TRBV3-1 (or the pseudogene TRBV3-2) combines with J gene TRBJ2-7; D is perhaps TRBD2 (6 bases). Sequenced: PBMCs or T cells enriched from blood (not recorded which). The receptor was isolated from a woman aged 25 to 45 who had been exposed to COVID-19. The CDR3: CASSQGVGGSYEQYF. The CDR3, as DNA: TGTGCCAGCAGCCAAGGGGTTGGGGGGTCCTACGAGCAGTACTTC.